This passage covers 21 T cell receptor beta chains from one sample sequenced in a study of blood T cell repertoires in COVID-19. Clones were sequenced by immunoSEQ multiplex PCR, and TCRdb holds only the in-frame ones, with some missing. The top ten clones hold roughly 3.2% of a sample with 450,000 to 500,000 clones, 80% to 90% of them seen once. Sequences were obtained from peripheral blood. The receptors derive from a human donor in a cohort sampled during active COVID-19.

This chain links TRBV5-8 with TRBJ2-7; the D gene is possibly TRBD2 (6 bases). Per the germline V gene, CDR1 is SGHTS and CDR2 is YDEGEE. This CDR3 is 16 amino acids long. Trimming left V 0 bases short and J 2 bases short, with 15 bases between. The CDR3, as DNA: TGTGCCAGCAGCTTGGCCCGGGTAGCGGTAACCTACGAGCAGTACTTC. This encodes CASSLARVAVTYEQYF. Drawing the rest from reference TRBV5-8 and TRBJ2-7, the complete variable domain is EAGVTQSPTHLIKTRGQQATLRCSPISGHTSVYWYQQALGLGLQFLLWYDEGEERNRGNFPPRFSGRQFPNYSSELNVNALELEDSALYLCASSLARVAVTYEQYFGPGTRLTVT.

The rearrangement links TRBV6-4 to TRBJ2-1, with a possible D match to TRBD2 (6 bases). CDR1 is MRHNA and CDR2 is SNTAGT in the germline V gene. V was trimmed by 10 bases and J by 5 bases, leaving 24 bases between them. The CDR3 has 16 amino acids. Here the CDR3 reads CATKEVASATNNEQFF. CDR3 nucleotides: TGTGCCACAAAAGAGGTGGCTAGCGCAACCAACAATGAGCAGTTCTTC.

The rearrangement uses TRBV28 and TRBJ1-2; D unresolved. Trimming took off 3 bases at V and 2 bases at J, with 7 bases between the two ends. Per the germline V gene, CDR1 is MDHEN and CDR2 is SYDVKM. CDR3 length: 13 residues. The CDR3 spells CASSLEQNYGYTF. The CDR3 DNA reads TGTGCCAGCAGTTTGGAACAGAACTATGGCTACACCTTC.

V is TRBV10-2 and J is TRBJ2-3; D perhaps matches TRBD2 (5 bases). Trimming removed 3 bases from V and 3 bases from J, with 13 bases in between. Germline-derived CDR1 and CDR2 are WSHSY and SAAADI. This CDR3 contains 15 residues. DNA for the CDR3: TGCGCCAGCAGTGAATCTGGGAGTCGGACAGATACGCAGTATTTT. Amino acids: CASSESGSRTDTQYF.

The chain links TRBV3-1 (or the pseudogene TRBV3-2) to TRBJ1-2, with 7 bases that match TRBD1. CDR3 length equals 14 residues. The germline V gene has CDR1 LGHDT and CDR2 YNNKEL (reference sequence). J was trimmed by 5 bases and V by 3 bases; bases with no gene match: 6. CDR3 loop: CASSQPGQIYGYTF. CDR3 nucleotide sequence: TGTGCCAGCAGCCAGCCGGGACAGATATATGGCTACACCTTC.

This chain uses TRBV6-2 or TRBV6-3 with TRBJ2-2; TRBD2 matches 8 bases. Germline values: CDR1 MNHEY, CDR2 SVGEGT. V dropped 4 bases and J dropped 4; count of bases not matched to a gene: 5. The length of the CDR3 is 15 residues. CDR3 nucleotide sequence: TGTGCCAGCAGTTGGCTAGCGGGCGTCACCGGGGAGCTGTTTTTT. Translated: CASSWLAGVTGELFF.

This chain connects TRBV12-2 to TRBJ2-2; TRBD2 is taken as the D call from the table, unchecked against the DNA. TRBV12-2 is tagged as a pseudogene. The CDR3 runs 23 residues. This CDR3 reads CASRLAWVGEKTSGKADTGELFF. CDR3 nucleotides: TGTGCAAGTCGCTTAGCCTGGGTAGGAGAAAAGACTAGCGGGAAGGCGGACACCGGGGAGCTGTTTTTT.

The chain uses TRBV18 and TRBJ2-3; D gene ambiguous. Trimming pared 3 bases from V and 4 bases from J, leaving 8 bases between. The CDR3 has 13 amino acids. Germline V gene sequence: CDR1 KGHSH, CDR2 LQKENI. CDR3 protein: CASSPEAADTQYF. CDR3 sequence (DNA): TGTGCCAGCTCACCCGAGGCCGCAGATACGCAGTATTTT.

This rearrangement joins TRBV20-1 to TRBJ1-3; a weak D match, TRBD1 (5 bases). V lost 3 bases to trimming and J lost 11 bases, with 14 bases between them. The CDR3 extends over 12 amino acids. Germline assignment: CDR1 DFQATT and CDR2 SNEGSKA (reference sequence). The CDR3 DNA is TGCAGTGCTAGTTCGGGGCCGGGAGCCATATATTTT. Residues: CSASSGPGAIYF.

The V and J genes are TRBV19 and TRBJ1-2; the D is unclear. Germline V gene lookup returns CDR1 LNHDA and CDR2 SQIVND (reference sequence). V lost 1 base and J 5 bases, leaving 11 bases between the germline ends. The CDR3 spans 14 residues. The CDR3 nucleotides are TGTGCCAGTAGTATAGGCTCCTCCGGGTATGGCTACACCTTC. As protein: CASSIGSSGYGYTF.

The V and J genes are TRBV23-1 and TRBJ2-7; 9 nucleotides match TRBD1. TRBV23-1 is an open reading frame whose function is uncertain. The V and J ends lost 5 bases and 9 bases, in that order; junction bases with no gene match: 11. The CDR3 runs to 14 residues. The CDR3 DNA sequence: TGCGCCAGCAGTTGCCCGGACAGGGGACGGGGGCAGTACTTC. As protein: CASSCPDRGRGQYF.

This rearrangement joins TRBV6-1 to TRBJ2-7; TRBD2 matches 11 bases. The CDR3 loop spans 16 amino acids. V shed 1 base and J 3 bases; nucleotides not matched to a gene: 5. Germline V gene sequence: CDR1 MNHNS, CDR2 SASEGT. This chain's CDR3 is CASSEVSGRGSYEQYF. The CDR3 DNA reads TGTGCCAGCAGTGAAGTTAGCGGGAGGGGTAGCTACGAGCAGTACTTC.

J is TRBJ2-2 and V is TRBV18; TRBD2 matches 8 bases. After removal of 3 bases from V and 3 bases from J, the junction contained 3 bases not matched to a gene. This CDR3 is 15 amino acids long. In germline, CDR1 is KGHSH, CDR2 LQKENI. CDR3 loop: CASSPLLADTGELFF. The CDR3 DNA sequence: TGTGCCAGCTCACCGTTACTAGCGGACACCGGGGAGCTGTTTTTT.

The genes are TRBV5-6 and TRBJ1-2; D uncertain. This CDR3 comprises 13 residues. The V and J ends lost 5 bases and 4 bases respectively, with 12 bases between them. Germline loops: CDR1 SGHDT, CDR2 YYEEEE. The DNA for the CDR3 is TGTGCCAGCAGTCCCGGGGTATCCTATGGCTACACCTTC. Amino acid sequence: CASSPGVSYGYTF.

V and J are TRBV19 and TRBJ1-2; 7 nucleotides line up with TRBD1. With 5 bases clipped from V and 5 bases from J, the junction kept 11 bases outside the gene matches. The CDR3 totals 15 residues. Germline CDR1 and CDR2: LNHDA and SQIVND (reference sequence). Written as DNA, the CDR3 is TGTGCCAGTAGTCTCCTCCGGGACAGAACTTATGGCTACACCTTC. It is translated as CASSLLRDRTYGYTF. Combining the CDR3 with reference TRBV19 and TRBJ1-2 gives the whole variable domain DGGITQSPKYLFRKEGQNVTLSCEQNLNHDAMYWYRQDPGQGLRLIYYSQIVNDFQKGDIAEGYSVSREKKESFPLTVTSAQKNPTAFYLCASSLLRDRTYGYTFGSGTRLTVV.

V usage is TRBV15 and J usage is TRBJ2-1; TRBD2 matches 11 bases. CDR3 length: 16 amino acids. Trimming took 2 bases from V and 4 from J; bases not matched to a gene: 4. Germline V gene data show CDR1 as LNHNV and CDR2 as YYDKDF (reference sequence). CDR3 loop: CATSRYLAGGYNEQFF. DNA of the CDR3: TGTGCCACCAGCAGATACCTAGCGGGAGGATACAATGAGCAGTTCTTC.

This chain uses TRBV6-6 with TRBJ1-1, with D perhaps matching TRBD1 (5 bases). Germline V gene lookup returns CDR1 MNHNY and CDR2 SVGAGI (reference sequence). V lost 0 bases, J lost 1 base, and 9 bases lay in between. This CDR3 has 15 amino acids. CDR3 bases: TGTGCCAGCAGTTACTCCGCGACAGCGAACACTGAAGCTTTCTTT. Its protein product is CASSYSATANTEAFF.

The chain combines TRBV18 with TRBJ1-5; TRBD1 might be the D (5 bases). V shed 1 base and J shed 2 bases, with 9 bases lying between them. The length of the CDR3 is 15 residues. Germline CDR1 reads KGHSH; CDR2 reads LQKENI. The CDR3 DNA reads as TGTGCCAGCTCACCACAGGAAGGGGGCAATCAGCCCCAGCATTTT. Translation gives CASSPQEGGNQPQHF.

CDR3 sequence reads: CASSRARGPLRNSNQPQHF. The CDR3 bases are TGTGCCAGCAGTCGCGCACGTGGGCCCCTACGGAATAGCAATCAGCCCCAGCATTTT. This rearrangement joins TRBV27 to TRBJ1-5; unclear D gene. With 5 bases removed from V and 0 bases from J, the gap between germline ends came to 23 bases. The CDR3 totals 19 residues. Per the germline V gene, CDR1 is MNHEY and CDR2 is SMNVEV (reference sequence).

A remark on this clone: This CDR3 is also generated by other DNA sequences in the sample. The chain employs TRBV20-1 and TRBJ1-5; D gene unclear. Germline CDR1 is DFQATT and CDR2 is SNEGSKA (reference sequence). The CDR3 length is 12 residues. V gave up 3 bases and J gave up 4 bases, with 7 bases separating them. Here the CDR3 DNA reads TGCAGTGCTAGTCGAGGGAATCAGCCCCAGCATTTT. Translating gives CSASRGNQPQHF.

This chain links TRBV27 with TRBJ1-1, with TRBD1 matching 9 bases. CDR1 is MNHEY and CDR2 is SMNVEV in the germline V gene (reference sequence). CDR3 length equals 16 residues. The ends lost 5 bases at V and 2 bases at J; junction bases unmatched: 9. The CDR3 sequence is CASSVLSGQGNTEAFF. The CDR3, as DNA: TGTGCCAGCAGTGTGTTGTCGGGACAGGGCAACACTGAAGCTTTCTTT.